The clone carrying this T cell receptor beta chain was seen at least ten times. The antigen is undetermined. V lost 5 bases and J lost 1; bases outside the gene matches: 5. Germline values: CDR1 MNHEY, CDR2 SVGEGT. This CDR3 contains 15 residues. The data were taken from a study of T cell repertoires in cytomegalovirus infection. Study overall: CMV infection and matching HLA type were both indicated by public TCR beta signatures. Findings of the study overall: Ex vivo responses were dominated by HLA-C-restricted CMV-specific TCR beta clonotypes.

MiXCR, applied by TCRdb to the reads, yields one record per CDR3 protein. This sample carries more than 90,000 distinct CDR3 sequences, 10% of them seen once, and the ten largest clones take roughly 31%. V is TRBV6-2 or TRBV6-3 and J is TRBJ1-1; TRBD1 matches at 9 bases. The source of this sequence is a human donor in good health (CMV status not recorded). Some clones in this sample may be carry-over from other donors' samples. Sequences were obtained from PBMCs, sequenced either directly or after in vitro stimulation (not recorded which). This chain's CDR3 is CASSHTDRGNTEAFF. The CDR3, as DNA: TGTGCCAGCAGTCACACGGACAGGGGGAACACTGAAGCTTTCTTT.